The sequence of this T cell receptor (beta chain) was determined in a study of tumor-infiltrating lymphocytes in primary liver carcinoma. General study results and limits: Representation across all five tumor regions was limited to only about 7.5-24% of top clones.

The template, approximately 500 ng total RNA, yielded TCR beta cDNA made with a constant-region primer. Nested multiplex PCR, run for three rounds with slightly modified ARM-PCR, yielded TCR beta libraries. With TRBV1-TRBV30 forward primers and a C-beta reverse primer, the first two PCR rounds were run for approximately 10 cycles each. TCRdb used MiXCR to reprocess the multiplex PCR reads, holding one entry per CDR3 protein. The sample carries around 22,000 distinct CDR3 sequences, around 81% recorded once. Starting material for RNA and DNA co-extraction consisted of about 17-34 mg of unsorted bulk tissue. The CDR3 loop spans 13 amino acids. Germline lookup yields CDR1 SGHVS and CDR2 FQNEAQ. As regards this clonotype: The antigen remains unidentified. One end of the junction fails to match germline, which may point to a read error.

Sequenced sample: liver tumor tissue from sampling region 2. The subset: tumor region T2, inferior pole. The receptor's source is a woman in her thirties with primary liver carcinoma and hepatitis B virus infection. The J gene is TRBJ2-3, the V gene TRBV7-8; D not resolved. CDR3 sequence: CASSSLVSDTQNF. The CDR3 DNA follows: TGTGCCAGCAGCTCACTTGTATCAGATACGCAGAATTTT.